The rows below give T cell receptor beta chains drawn from one sample of a study of blood T cell repertoires in COVID-19. Sequenced by immunoSEQ multiplex PCR; TCRdb stores in-frame clones only, minus some. The sample consists of some 93,000 clones, 85% to 90% of them appearing once. The sequenced sample was peripheral blood. The source is a man between 60 and 70 years old with acute or convalescent COVID-19. Each CDR3 is given with its conserved first and last residue. Each record gives: clone size, J gene, D gene, V gene, CDR3 DNA, CDR3 protein. The D gene is left open where the match is weak. The size entry is marked missing in some rows and otherwise reads once, few, many or a size class.

NA	TRBJ2-2	TRBD2	TRBV5-1	TGCGCCAGCAGCCCGGGCGGGGGGAAAACCACCGGGGAGCTGTTTTTT	CASSPGGGKTTGELFF
NA	TRBJ2-3	NA	TRBV2	TGTGCCAGCAGGTTTAGCAGTATCGGCACAGATACGCAGTATTTT	CASRFSSIGTDTQYF
once	TRBJ2-2	TRBD1	TRBV4-1	TGCGCCAGCAGCCAACACGTGACAGGGGTCAACACCGGGGAGCTGTTTTTT	CASSQHVTGVNTGELFF
NA	TRBJ1-5	NA	TRBV2	TGTGCCAGCAGTCCCAATGTGGGGGCGAGCAATCAGCCCCAGCATTTT	CASSPNVGASNQPQHF
NA	TRBJ2-6	NA	TRBV7-9	TGTGCCAGCAGCTCTAGGCGATCGGGGGCCAACGTCCTGACTTTC	CASSSRRSGANVLTF
NA	TRBJ2-7	TRBD1	TRBV5-6	TGTGCCAGCAGCCATACCATATGGGACAGGGGCAATGAGCAGTACTTC	CASSHTIWDRGNEQYF
NA	TRBJ2-7	NA	TRBV29-1	TGCAGCGTCTGCGGGGACGGAACCTGCGAGCAGTACTTC	CSVCGDGTCEQYF
NA	TRBJ2-1	NA	TRBV29-1	TGCAGCGTTGAAGACCCCCAGGGGCCCTTCGCCTACAATGAGCAGTTCTTC	CSVEDPQGPFAYNEQFF
once	TRBJ2-3	NA	TRBV30	TGTGCCTGGAGTGTACAGGGCGGGGGAGATACGCAGTATTTT	CAWSVQGGGDTQYF
NA	TRBJ1-4	NA	TRBV19	TGTGCCAGTAGGCCCCAGGGTGTAACTAATGAAAAACTGTTTTTT	CASRPQGVTNEKLFF
NA	TRBJ1-5	NA	TRBV19	TGTGCCAGTAGTACCTCCCAGTGGACAGGCAATCAGCCCCAGCATTTT	CASSTSQWTGNQPQHF
many	TRBJ2-3	TRBD1	TRBV6-4	TGTGCCAGCAGTGAAGGGACAGGGGGCGCAGATACGCAGTATTTT	CASSEGTGGADTQYF
NA	TRBJ2-1	TRBD2	TRBV19	TGTGCCAGTAGTCGAGCCAGCGGGGGGGAGTATGAGCAGTTCTTC	CASSRASGGEYEQFF
once	TRBJ1-4	NA	TRBV6-5	TGTGCCAGCAGCACAGGTCCAACTAATGAAAAACTGTTTTTT	CASSTGPTNEKLFF
NA	TRBJ2-7	TRBD2	TRBV28	TGTGCCAGCAGTCCCCCGGGGGGCGGGGGGGCAAGGGAGCAGTACTTC	CASSPPGGGGAREQYF
NA	TRBJ2-7	NA	TRBV11-3	TGTGCCAGCAGCTTAGATCCGGAGTACGAGCAGTACTTC	CASSLDPEYEQYF
NA	TRBJ2-3	NA	TRBV30	TGTGCCTGGAGTGTACCCTACGGGGCAGATACGCAGTATTTT	CAWSVPYGADTQYF
NA	TRBJ2-5	TRBD2	TRBV13	TGTGCCAGCAGCTTAGGGACTAGCGGGAGTTTCCAGTACTTC	CASSLGTSGSFQYF
NA	TRBJ1-3	NA	TRBV20-1	TGCAGTGCTAGTTATCCAGCTAGGAACACCATATATTTT	CSASYPARNTIYF
NA	TRBJ2-5	TRBD2	TRBV25-1	TGTGCCAGCAGTGCCGGAGCGGGGGGGTTAGAGACCCAGTACTTC	CASSAGAGGLETQYF
NA	TRBJ1-5	NA	TRBV2	TGTGCCAGCAACTCCGATAGGGGCGATCAGCCCCAGCATTTT	CASNSDRGDQPQHF
NA	TRBJ2-7	NA	TRBV12-3/TRBV12-4	TGTGCCAGCAGTAACCGGCCCTCGGGGGAGCAGTACTTC	CASSNRPSGEQYF
NA	TRBJ1-1	NA	TRBV28	TGTGCCAGCAGCCGGAACACTGAAGCTTTCTTT	CASSRNTEAFF
NA	TRBJ2-5	TRBD2	TRBV5-1	TGCGCCAGCAGCACGAACAACGGGGCGGGAGTGGAGACCCAGTACTTC	CASSTNNGAGVETQYF
NA	TRBJ2-3	TRBD2	TRBV5-1	TGCGCCAGCAGCTTGGCCCTATCCGGTAGCGGGAGGGATACGCAGTATTTT	CASSLALSGSGRDTQYF
NA	TRBJ2-2	NA	TRBV6-5	TGTGCCAGCAGTCCGCTGAAAGGGGTTACCGGGGAGCTGTTTTTT	CASSPLKGVTGELFF
NA	TRBJ1-1	NA	TRBV4-1	TGCGCCAGCAGCTACAGGGAGAACACTGAAGCTTTCTTT	CASSYRENTEAFF
NA	TRBJ1-2	TRBD1	TRBV11-2	TGTGCCAGCAGCCGAGGACAGGGGGGTGATGGGACCTTC	CASSRGQGGDGTF
NA	TRBJ1-2	TRBD1	TRBV7-2	TGTGCCAGCAGCTTAGCGCAGGGGGGTGGTGGCTACACCTTC	CASSLAQGGGGYTF
NA	TRBJ2-7	TRBD1	TRBV27	TGTGCCAGCAGTCTCCGACAGGGTTCATACGAGCAGTACTTC	CASSLRQGSYEQYF
NA	TRBJ2-3	TRBD2	TRBV10-3	TGTGCCATCAGCCGGACTAGCGGGGGGGGAGATACGCAGTATTTT	CAISRTSGGGDTQYF
NA	TRBJ2-7	TRBD2	TRBV6-5	TGTGCCAGCAGTTTTTCTAGCGGGAGATACGAGCAGTACTTC	CASSFSSGRYEQYF
once	TRBJ2-1	TRBD2	TRBV6-5	TGTGCCAGCAGGAGTAGCGGGGGGGCTGGAAATGAGCAGTTCTTC	CASRSSGGAGNEQFF
NA	TRBJ1-5	TRBD1	TRBV6-4	TGTGCCAGCCCTGACAGGGATGATCAGCCCCAGCATTTT	CASPDRDDQPQHF
NA	TRBJ2-5	TRBD1	TRBV10-2	TGCGCCAGCATGGACAGGGTGTTTGAAGAGACCCAGTACTTC	CASMDRVFEETQYF
NA	TRBJ2-7	NA	TRBV7-2	TGTGCCAGCAGCTCCTTCTACGAGCAGTACTTC	CASSSFYEQYF
NA	TRBJ2-1	TRBD2	TRBV2	TGTGCCAGCAGAGGACTAGCGGGCCTTTACAATGAGCAGTTCTTC	CASRGLAGLYNEQFF
NA	TRBJ2-1	TRBD2	TRBV27	TGTGCCAGCAGTTTATGGGGGGGATGGACGGGGTCCTCCTACAATGAGCAGTTCTTC	CASSLWGGWTGSSYNEQFF
NA	TRBJ2-2	TRBD1	TRBV5-1	TGCGCCAGCAGCCGGGACAGGGGTACCGGGGAGCTGTTTTTT	CASSRDRGTGELFF
NA	TRBJ2-7	NA	TRBV6-2/TRBV6-3	TGTGCCAGCAGTTACCGGGCCACAGGGCCCTACGAGCAGTACTTC	CASSYRATGPYEQYF
NA	TRBJ1-2	NA	TRBV7-3	TGTGCCAGCAGCCCTGGGCCAGGCGCTGGCTACACCTTC	CASSPGPGAGYTF
NA	TRBJ2-1	NA	TRBV11-3	TGTGCCAGCAGCTTAGAATTGCGCGATGAGCAGTTCTTC	CASSLELRDEQFF
once	TRBJ1-1	NA	TRBV15	TGTGCCACACGTCAGGGGCCCTGGAACACTGAAGCTTTCTTT	CATRQGPWNTEAFF
once	TRBJ1-1	NA	TRBV2	TGTGCCAGCACAAGACAGTTACTAATGAACACTGAAGCTTTCTTT	CASTRQLLMNTEAFF
NA	TRBJ1-5	NA	TRBV19	TGTGCCAGTAGTATAGTAGGGGTTCAGCCCCAGCATTTT	CASSIVGVQPQHF
NA	TRBJ2-1	TRBD2	TRBV20-1	TGCAGTGCTAGAACCGGGACTAGTCAGTTCTTC	CSARTGTSQFF
NA	TRBJ2-4	TRBD2	TRBV19	TGTGCCAGTAGTCCGGGACTAGCGGTAGCCAAAAACATTCAGTACTTC	CASSPGLAVAKNIQYF
NA	TRBJ1-5	TRBD1	TRBV4-3	TGCGCCAGCAGCCAAGGACAGGGAAGCAATCAGCCCCAGCATTTT	CASSQGQGSNQPQHF
NA	TRBJ2-3	TRBD1	TRBV5-8	TGTGCCAGCAGCCCTACTGTGGACAGGGTGACGGATACGCAGTATTTT	CASSPTVDRVTDTQYF
NA	TRBJ2-7	NA	TRBV30	TGTGCCTGGAGCCAGATAACCTACGAGCAGTACTTC	CAWSQITYEQYF
NA	TRBJ2-5	TRBD1	TRBV29-1	TGCAGCGTCGGTGGACAGGGGGCTGGGACCCAGTACTTC	CSVGGQGAGTQYF
few	TRBJ2-7	NA	TRBV30	TGTGCCTGGAGTGTTGGACTATCCTACGAGCAGTACTTC	CAWSVGLSYEQYF
NA	TRBJ2-5	TRBD2	TRBV6-2/TRBV6-3	TGTGCCAGCAGCAAATACCGTCTAGCGGGTCGAAGCCAAGAGACCCAGTACTTC	CASSKYRLAGRSQETQYF
NA	TRBJ2-3	TRBD1	TRBV6-5	TGTGCCAGCAGTTACTCGGGACAGGGGGGACGAGATACGCAGTATTTT	CASSYSGQGGRDTQYF
NA	TRBJ2-1	NA	TRBV2	TGTGCCAGCAGTGAATGGAGAGGAGCCTACAATGAGCAGTTCTTC	CASSEWRGAYNEQFF